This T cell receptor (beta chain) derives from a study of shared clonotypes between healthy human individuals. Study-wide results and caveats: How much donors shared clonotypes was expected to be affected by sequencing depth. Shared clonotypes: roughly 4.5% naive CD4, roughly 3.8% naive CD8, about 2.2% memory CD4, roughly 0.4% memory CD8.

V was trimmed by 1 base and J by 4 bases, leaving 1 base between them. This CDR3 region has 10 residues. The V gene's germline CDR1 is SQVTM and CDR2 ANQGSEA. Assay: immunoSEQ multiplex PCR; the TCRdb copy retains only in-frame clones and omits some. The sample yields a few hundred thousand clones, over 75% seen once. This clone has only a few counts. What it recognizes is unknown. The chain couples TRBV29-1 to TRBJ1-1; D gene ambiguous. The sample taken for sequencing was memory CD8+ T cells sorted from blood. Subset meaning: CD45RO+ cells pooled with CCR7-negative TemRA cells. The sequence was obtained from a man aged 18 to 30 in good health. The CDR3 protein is CSVEVTEAFF. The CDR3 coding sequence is TGCAGCGTTGAAGTCACTGAAGCTTTCTTT.